One T cell receptor (beta chain) is described in this entry. The antigen is undetermined. Repeated repertoire sampling spanned the course of chemoradiotherapy. Clones were read by immunoSEQ multiplex PCR, and TCRdb kept only the in-frame ones, dropping some. The data show around 9,200 clones, roughly four fifths seen once. This sample is part of a study of chemoradiotherapy in HPV16-positive cancers. Study-level background: Candidate HPV-specific T-cell clones and common TCR motifs came from functional assays in a couple of HPV16-positive patients. Study-level points and caveats: Only a couple of HPV16-positive patients supplied the functional HPV-specificity definition. Non-HPV-specific T cells did not expand in tumors during treatment, whereas candidate HPV-specific clones and E7-related motifs did.

The sequence was obtained from a human donor with HPV-associated anogenital cancer. The sample here was tumor tissue, taken from a patient who underwent chemoradiotherapy.

CDR3 loop: CAISVGQGVDGYTF. The CDR3 DNA sequence: TGTGCCATCAGTGTAGGACAGGGGGTAGATGGCTACACCTTC. The genes are TRBV10-3 and TRBJ1-2; 10 bases are shared with TRBD1. CDR3 length: 14 residues. V gave up 4 bases and J gave up 6 bases; unmatched junction bases: 5. Germline CDR1 is ENHRY and CDR2 is SYGVKD.